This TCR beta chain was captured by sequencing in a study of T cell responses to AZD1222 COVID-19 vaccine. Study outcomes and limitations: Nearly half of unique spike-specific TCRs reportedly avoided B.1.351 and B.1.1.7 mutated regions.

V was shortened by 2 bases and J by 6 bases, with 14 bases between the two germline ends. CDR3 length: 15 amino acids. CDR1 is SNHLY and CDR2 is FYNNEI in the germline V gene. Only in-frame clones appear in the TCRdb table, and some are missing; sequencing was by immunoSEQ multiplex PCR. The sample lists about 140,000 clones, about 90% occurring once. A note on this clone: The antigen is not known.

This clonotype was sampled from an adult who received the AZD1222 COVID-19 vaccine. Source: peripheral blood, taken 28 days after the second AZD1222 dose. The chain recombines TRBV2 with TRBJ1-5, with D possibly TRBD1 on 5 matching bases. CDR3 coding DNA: TGTGCCAGCAGTGAAATGGGCAGGGTAAGTCAGCCCCAGCATTTT. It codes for CASSEMGRVSQPQHF.